Listed below are T cell receptor beta chains from one sample, sequenced in a study of blood T cell repertoires in COVID-19. Assay used: immunoSEQ multiplex PCR; TCRdb lists only in-frame clones, some missing. The data contain about 180,000 clones, around 85% of them singletons. The sequenced material came from PBMCs or T cells enriched from blood (not recorded which). The receptors derive from a man aged 35 to 55 who had recovered from COVID-19. Both conserved end residues are trimmed from each CDR3.

CDR3	length	V	J
ASSVDPGVEQY	11	TRBV9	TRBJ2-7
ASSPVGRGGYGYT	13	TRBV19	TRBJ1-2
AIRYSGNTEAF	11	TRBV10-3	TRBJ1-1
ASSDLSGSGNTIY	13	TRBV10-1	TRBJ1-3
SVDSGTGLNEQF	12	TRBV29-1	TRBJ2-1
ASSPRDREVNEQF	13	TRBV3-1/TRBV3-2	TRBJ2-1
ASSHRPGTGTGELF	14	TRBV14	TRBJ2-2
AISAPGQPSGNTIY	14	TRBV10-3	TRBJ1-3
ASSPQGPNQPQH	12	TRBV5-1	TRBJ1-5
ASKTGSGNTIY	11	TRBV6-5	TRBJ1-3
ASSVGGGYT	9	TRBV9	TRBJ1-2
ASSPPGGPETQY	12	TRBV9	TRBJ2-5
ASSQDSSGRARADTQY	16	TRBV3-1/TRBV3-2	TRBJ2-3
ASSQQGATEAF	11	TRBV12-3/TRBV12-4	TRBJ1-1
ASRATDRSYEQY	12	TRBV2	TRBJ2-7
ASNRLSPNTGELF	13	TRBV6-5	TRBJ2-2
ASSTQGLSGETQY	13	TRBV6-5	TRBJ2-5
ASSLWRDNRYSGANVLT	17	TRBV28	TRBJ2-6
ASSLGQGPHEAF	12	TRBV5-1	TRBJ1-1
ASSTGVHTEAF	11	TRBV7-9	TRBJ1-1
ASSATSGTDYGYT	13	TRBV9	TRBJ1-2
ASSFFSSYNEQF	12	TRBV28	TRBJ2-1
ASSQTSGTQY	10	TRBV3-1/TRBV3-2	TRBJ2-3
ASSYSTAAGSPLH	13	TRBV7-9	TRBJ1-6
ASRKTGGTYEQY	12	TRBV19	TRBJ2-7
ASSTGLGNTIY	11	TRBV19	TRBJ1-3
ASSLVADYEQY	11	TRBV7-2	TRBJ2-7
ASSILGTSEGRQY	13	TRBV19	TRBJ2-7
ASSQGQGAKNSPLH	14	TRBV3-1/TRBV3-2	TRBJ1-6
ATSDQQGRRTGELF	14	TRBV24-1	TRBJ2-2
ASRTGYGNTEAF	12	TRBV28	TRBJ1-1
ASTKGRFVGGNQPQH	15	TRBV28	TRBJ1-5
ASTRGGQPQH	10	TRBV6-5	TRBJ1-5
ASSSGQSGANVLT	13	TRBV6-5	TRBJ2-6
AWSVPAGPLGGYT	13	TRBV30	TRBJ1-2
ASHGRIRGYT	10	TRBV30	TRBJ1-2
ASQRGGYTEAF	11	TRBV7-2	TRBJ1-1
ASSASGQNTEAF	12	TRBV9	TRBJ1-1
ASSEASSGSNEQF	13	TRBV6-1	TRBJ2-1
ASSIVVLAGGVPEQF	15	TRBV19	TRBJ2-1
ASSQDRAGGGANVLT	15	TRBV6-6	TRBJ2-6
ASRGTPLEEQY	11	TRBV6-5	TRBJ2-7
ASSPPGGYGYT	11	TRBV28	TRBJ1-2
ASSLRRSNSNQPQH	14	TRBV7-8	TRBJ1-5
ASSTTGGNSPLH	12	TRBV19	TRBJ1-6
AISPGTGKYNEQF	13	TRBV10-3	TRBJ2-1
ASSVDRANGYT	11	TRBV9	TRBJ1-2
ASSIGGQPQH	10	TRBV19	TRBJ1-5
ASSSTSGFTYEQY	13	TRBV27	TRBJ2-7
ASSPRTSGGTNEQF	14	TRBV18	TRBJ2-1
ASSVRTSGGQETQY	14	TRBV9	TRBJ2-5
ASSVDRGQGYT	11	TRBV9	TRBJ1-2
ASSVDPLGWGRVAGELF	17	TRBV9	TRBJ2-2
ASSRDTSSSYNSPLH	15	TRBV19	TRBJ1-6
ASSWGQGGPGELF	13	TRBV4-2	TRBJ2-2